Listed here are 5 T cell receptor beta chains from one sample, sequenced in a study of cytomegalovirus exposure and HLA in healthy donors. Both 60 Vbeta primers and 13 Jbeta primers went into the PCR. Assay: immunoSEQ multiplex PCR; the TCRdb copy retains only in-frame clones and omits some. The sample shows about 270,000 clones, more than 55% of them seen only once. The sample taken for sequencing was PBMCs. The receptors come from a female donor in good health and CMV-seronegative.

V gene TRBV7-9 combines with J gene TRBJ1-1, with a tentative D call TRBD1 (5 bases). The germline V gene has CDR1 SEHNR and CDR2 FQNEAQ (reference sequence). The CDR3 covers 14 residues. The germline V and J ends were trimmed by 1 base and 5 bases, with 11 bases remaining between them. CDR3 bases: TGTGCCAGCAGCTTAGACCAGGGTCTTACTGAAGCTTTCTTT. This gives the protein CASSLDQGLTEAFF.

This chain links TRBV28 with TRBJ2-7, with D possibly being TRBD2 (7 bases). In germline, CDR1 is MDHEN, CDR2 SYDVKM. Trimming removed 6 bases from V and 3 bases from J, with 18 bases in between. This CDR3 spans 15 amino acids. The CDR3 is CASRGGGGTNYEQYF. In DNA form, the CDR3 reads TGTGCCAGCAGGGGGGGCGGGGGAACGAACTACGAGCAGTACTTC.

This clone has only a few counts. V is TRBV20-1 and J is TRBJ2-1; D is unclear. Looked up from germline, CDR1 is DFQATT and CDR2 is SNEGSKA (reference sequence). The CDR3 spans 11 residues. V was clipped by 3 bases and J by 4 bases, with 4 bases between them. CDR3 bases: TGCAGTGCTAGGACTTACAATGAGCAGTTCTTC. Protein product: CSARTYNEQFF.

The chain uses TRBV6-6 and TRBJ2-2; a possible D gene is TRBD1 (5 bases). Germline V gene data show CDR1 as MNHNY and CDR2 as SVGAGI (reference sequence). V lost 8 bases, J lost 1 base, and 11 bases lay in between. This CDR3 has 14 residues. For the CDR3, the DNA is TGTGCCAGCGGGGCCAGCCTGAACACCGGGGAGCTGTTTTTT. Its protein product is CASGASLNTGELFF.

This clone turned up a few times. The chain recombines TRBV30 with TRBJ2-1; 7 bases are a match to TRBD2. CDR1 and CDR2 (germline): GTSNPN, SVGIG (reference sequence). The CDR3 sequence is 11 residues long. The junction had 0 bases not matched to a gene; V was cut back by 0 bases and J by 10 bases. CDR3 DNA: TGTGCCTGGAGTGTAGCGGGAGAGCAGTTCTTC. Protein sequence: CAWSVAGEQFF.